This TCR beta chain emerged from a study of T-cell reconstitution after alpha-beta-depleted transplantation in children. Molecular barcoding with unique molecular identifiers was used for the TCRbeta library. Each CDR3 protein is one row after TCRdb ran MiXCR on the PCR reads. This sample has about 420,000 distinct CDR3 sequences, with roughly a tenth found just once. The sequence was obtained from a human donor who donated a stem cell graft to a child with acute myeloid leukemia. The sequencing used PBMCs from the stem cell graft donor, collected from the stem cell graft.

CDR3 region: CASSVVMGNTEAFF. CDR3 nucleotide sequence: TGTGCCAGCAGCGTAGTTATGGGCAACACTGAAGCTTTCTTT. The V gene is TRBV9, the J gene TRBJ1-1; D gene ambiguous. CDR3 length: 14 residues. CDR1 and CDR2 from the germline V gene are SGDLS and YYNGEE. The V end lost 0 bases, the J end lost 2 bases, and 8 bases lay between the germline ends. Full variable domain (rest looked up from reference TRBV9 and TRBJ1-1): DSGVTQTPKHLITATGQRVTLRCSPRSGDLSVYWYQQSLDQGLQFLIQYYNGEERAKGNILERFSAQQFPDLHSELNLSSLELGDSALYFCASSVVMGNTEAFFGQGTRLTVV.